This T cell receptor (beta chain) was sequenced during a study of blood T cell repertoires in COVID-19. Overall study: Sites in the United States, Italy and Spain provided acute and convalescent COVID-19 samples. PBMCs, B-cell-depleted T cells, or T cells were the source of the cDNA or gDNA that made up the material.

Authors' methods: It was from reference gene primer amplification that nucleated cell counts were estimated. Sequenced by immunoSEQ multiplex PCR; TCRdb stores in-frame clones only, minus some. The D gene and trimming were derived from the DNA, and the V and J assignments and clone size from that table. The repertoire has 200,000 to 250,000 clones, approximately 80% of them found once; the top ten carry approximately 6.3%. CDR3 length: 16 residues. The germline CDR1 and CDR2 sequences are LGHDT and YNNKEL (reference sequence). Germline trimming cut 1 base from V and 2 bases from J; bases unmatched to any gene: 1. This clone was counted only a few times.

The chain couples TRBV3-1 (or the pseudogene TRBV3-2) to TRBJ2-5; 13 nucleotides align to TRBD2. The clonotype was recovered from an older woman with active or convalescent COVID-19. Sequenced: peripheral blood. CDR3 DNA sequence: TGTGCCAGCAGCCAAGGACTAGCGGGGGGACAAGAGACCCAGTACTTC. Its translation: CASSQGLAGGQETQYF.